One sample yielded the 2 T cell receptor beta chains listed below, sequenced in a study of blood T cell repertoires in COVID-19. Profiling relied on immunoSEQ multiplex PCR, and the TCRdb table lists in-frame clones only, not all of them. This table has 250,000 or so clones, 80% to 90% appearing once. The sequenced sample consisted of PBMCs or T cells enriched from blood (not recorded which). The receptors stem from a woman aged 45-65 years who had recovered from COVID-19.

The V call is TRBV12-3 or TRBV12-4, the J call TRBJ2-1, with D possibly being TRBD1 (5 bases). The V end lost 3 bases, the J end lost 9 bases, and 9 bases lay between the germline ends. This CDR3 is built from 12 residues. The chain's CDR3 is CASSFRAPEQFF. DNA for the CDR3: TGTGCCAGCAGTTTCAGGGCCCCTGAGCAGTTCTTC.

This chain connects TRBV18 to TRBJ2-1; 8 nucleotides match TRBD1. The germline CDR1 and CDR2 sequences are KGHSH and LQKENI. The CDR3 sequence is 15 residues long. Trimming removed 3 bases from V and 6 bases from J; junction bases left unmatched: 7. The CDR3 region is CASSPYGTGRNEQFF. Here the CDR3 DNA reads TGTGCCAGCTCACCCTACGGGACAGGTCGCAATGAGCAGTTCTTC.